This T cell receptor (beta chain) is from a study of CD8+ T cells in alopecia areata (dated by TCRdb to the late 2010s). With respect to the entire study: Treated patients were enrolled in an open-label pilot trial of oral tofacitinib, 5 to 10 mg twice daily, for moderate-to-severe alopecia areata. High-throughput TCRbeta sequencing was used to examine T cell clonal expansion in alopecia areata in both the C3H/HeJ mouse model and human patients. immunoSEQ multiplex PCR using 35 Vbeta forward primers and 13 Jbeta reverse primers was used to amplify TCRbeta CDR3 regions. Patients received tofacitinib for 6 to 18 months and were then followed off drug for 6 months to check for delayed response and recurrence. Human TCRbeta sequencing covered scalp tissue and sorted CD4+ and CD8+ peripheral blood T cells from patchy and totalis/universalis alopecia areata patients and healthy controls. The RNA source kit depended on sample type: the PAXgene miRNA kit for fixed scalp, the miRNeasy kit for PBMCs, and the RNeasy kit for mouse skin. Scalp clonality was compared across normal scalp (n=4), patchy alopecia areata scalp (n=8), and alopecia totalis/universalis scalp (n=8). Biopsies were taken from tofacitinib-treated patients at baseline and at 4 and 24 weeks of treatment, and a later scalp biopsy was taken in several of the tofacitinib-treated patients. Study-wide findings and limitations: Unlike mouse skin, where gammadelta T cells dominate, normal human skin contains resident alphabeta T cells that get sequenced too, which complicates analysis of the scalp TCR repertoire. Compared with normal scalp, lesional scalp had higher clonality and more expanded CD8+ clones, particularly in alopecia totalis/universalis, a pattern that suggests antigenic drive. Shared TCR sequences between patients were less evident than in mice, which may be partly attributable to HLA diversity in the patient population.

Sample time point, as interpreted from the label and publication: baseline before oral tofacitinib. Peripheral blood and lesional scalp punch biopsies were obtained from patients with alopecia areata. PBMCs were isolated by density centrifugation and stained for CD3, CD4 and CD8, and CD4+ and CD8+ T cells were sorted on a FACSAria. V loses 3 bases of germline sequence and J loses 4 bases, and the interval between the two ends is 22 bases. There are 19 amino acids in the CDR3, from cysteine to phenylalanine inclusive. Left in the record is the CDR3 DNA by itself, 57 bases read in frame from the first base. Based on the germline V gene (reference sequence), the CDR1 and CDR2 sequences are SEHNR and FQNEAQ. Receptor libraries were prepared by the immunoSEQ multiplex PCR assay. RNA was extracted from all samples and reverse transcribed into cDNA, which served as template for TCR sequencing. First-strand cDNA was synthesized using SuperScript III with a 2:1 mix of oligo-dT and random hexamers. Amplification bias was assessed with a synthetic immune receptor repertoire, and residual bias was removed computationally. In the source study's methods: Raw reads were preprocessed to remove errors, and CDR3 was defined by IMGT conventions from the conserved cysteine to phenylalanine. Clonality was calculated as 1 minus Shannon entropy normalized by log2 of the number of productive unique TCRs. Whether each scalp clone was CD4 or CD8 was inferred by checking scalp TCRbeta sequences against the CD4 and CD8 repertoires from sorted blood. Held by TCRdb, this immuneACCESS table contains in-frame sequences only and omits some clones. Under half of the omission traces to an unresolved V gene where checked; the cause of the rest is unknown. For V, J and clone size, that table is used; D and trimming come from the DNA. The sample contains some 200,000 clones, about 60% of them found a single time. The ten largest clonotypes hold 14% to 15% of the sample.

The count of this clone is one. What antigen it recognizes has not been identified. Per-nucleotide qualities are absent, and no much larger clonotype sits a single base away. Sequencing was performed on CD4+ T cells sorted from blood, taken at week 0. Recombination linked TRBV7-9 to TRBJ1-6, with TRBD1 tentatively as D gene (5 bases match). This receptor was obtained from a human donor with alopecia areata. The DNA sequence is given as TGTGCCAGCAGCTTTCCGCGCCATTCGGCAGGGTTTTATAATTCACCCCTCCACTTT. Its protein product is CASSFPRHSAGFYNSPLHF.